This T cell receptor (beta chain) was sequenced during a study of technical replicates of blood from a few donors. The CDR3 consists of 15 residues. Libraries were prepared by immunoSEQ multiplex PCR; TCRdb keeps only in-frame clonotypes and omits some of them. Of about 80,000 clones in the sample, 91% were seen once. This receptor was identified in a human donor in good health. The sequencing input was T cells isolated from PBMCs. The chain recombines TRBV21-1 with TRBJ2-4; whether TRBD2, the table's D call, matches the DNA was not checked. TRBV21-1 is annotated as a pseudogene. For the CDR3, the DNA is TGTGCCAGCAGCAAAGCGTTACTAGCCAAAAACATTCAGTACTTC. This encodes CASSKALLAKNIQYF.